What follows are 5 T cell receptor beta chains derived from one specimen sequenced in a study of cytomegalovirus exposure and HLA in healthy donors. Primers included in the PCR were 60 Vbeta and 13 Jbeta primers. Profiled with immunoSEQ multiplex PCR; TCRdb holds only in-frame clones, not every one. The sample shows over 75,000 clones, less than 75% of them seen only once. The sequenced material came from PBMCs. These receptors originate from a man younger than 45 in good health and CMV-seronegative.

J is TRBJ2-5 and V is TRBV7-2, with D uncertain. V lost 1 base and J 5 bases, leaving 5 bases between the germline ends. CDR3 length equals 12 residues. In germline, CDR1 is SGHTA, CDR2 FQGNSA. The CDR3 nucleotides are TGTGCCAGCAGCTTAGTTCGGGAGACCCAGTACTTC. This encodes CASSLVRETQYF.

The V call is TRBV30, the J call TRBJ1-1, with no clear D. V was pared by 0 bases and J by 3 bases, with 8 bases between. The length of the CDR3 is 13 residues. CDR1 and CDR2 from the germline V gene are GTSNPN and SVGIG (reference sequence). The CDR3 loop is CAWSVRQHTEAFF. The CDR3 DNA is TGTGCCTGGAGTGTACGACAACACACTGAAGCTTTCTTT.

In DNA, the CDR3 is TGTGCCATCAGTGATCAAACAACTAATGAAAAACTGTTTTTT. Translating it yields CAISDQTTNEKLFF. The gene calls are TRBV10-3 and TRBJ1-4; no definite D call. Deletions cut 3 bases from V and 0 bases from J, with 5 bases between. This CDR3 contains 14 residues. In germline, CDR1 is ENHRY, CDR2 SYGVKD.

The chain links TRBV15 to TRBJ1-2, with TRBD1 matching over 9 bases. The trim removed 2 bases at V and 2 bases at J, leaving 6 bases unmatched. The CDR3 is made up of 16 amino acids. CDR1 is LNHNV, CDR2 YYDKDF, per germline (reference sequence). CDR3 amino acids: CATSRLGDRVNYGYTF. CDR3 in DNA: TGTGCCACCAGCAGACTTGGGGACAGGGTGAACTATGGCTACACCTTC.

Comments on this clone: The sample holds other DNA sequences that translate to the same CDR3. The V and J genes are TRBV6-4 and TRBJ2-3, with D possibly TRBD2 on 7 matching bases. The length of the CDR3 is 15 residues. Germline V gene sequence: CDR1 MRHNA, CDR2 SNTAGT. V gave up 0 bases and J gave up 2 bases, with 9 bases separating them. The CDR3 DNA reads TGTGCCAGCAGTGACTCGGGGGGGGCCACAGATACGCAGTATTTT. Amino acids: CASSDSGGATDTQYF.